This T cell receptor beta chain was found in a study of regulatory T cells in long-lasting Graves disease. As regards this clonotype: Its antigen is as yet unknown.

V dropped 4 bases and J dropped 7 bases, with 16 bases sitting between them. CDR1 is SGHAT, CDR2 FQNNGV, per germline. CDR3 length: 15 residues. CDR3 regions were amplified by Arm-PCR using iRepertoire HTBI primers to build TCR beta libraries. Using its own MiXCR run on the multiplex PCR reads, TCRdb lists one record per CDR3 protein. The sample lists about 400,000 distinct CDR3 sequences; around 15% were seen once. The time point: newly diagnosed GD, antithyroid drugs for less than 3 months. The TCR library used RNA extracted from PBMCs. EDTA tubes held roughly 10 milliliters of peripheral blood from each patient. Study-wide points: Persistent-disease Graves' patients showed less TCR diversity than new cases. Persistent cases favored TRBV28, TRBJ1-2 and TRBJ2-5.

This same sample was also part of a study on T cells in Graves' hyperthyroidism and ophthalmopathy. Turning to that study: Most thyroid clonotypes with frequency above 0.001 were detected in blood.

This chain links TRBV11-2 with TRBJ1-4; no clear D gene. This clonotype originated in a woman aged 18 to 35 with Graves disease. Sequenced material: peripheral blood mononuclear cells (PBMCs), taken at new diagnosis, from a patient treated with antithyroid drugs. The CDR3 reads CASSSGLPMGEKLFF. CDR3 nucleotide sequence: TGTGCCAGCAGCTCCGGACTTCCTATGGGTGAAAAACTGTTTTTT.